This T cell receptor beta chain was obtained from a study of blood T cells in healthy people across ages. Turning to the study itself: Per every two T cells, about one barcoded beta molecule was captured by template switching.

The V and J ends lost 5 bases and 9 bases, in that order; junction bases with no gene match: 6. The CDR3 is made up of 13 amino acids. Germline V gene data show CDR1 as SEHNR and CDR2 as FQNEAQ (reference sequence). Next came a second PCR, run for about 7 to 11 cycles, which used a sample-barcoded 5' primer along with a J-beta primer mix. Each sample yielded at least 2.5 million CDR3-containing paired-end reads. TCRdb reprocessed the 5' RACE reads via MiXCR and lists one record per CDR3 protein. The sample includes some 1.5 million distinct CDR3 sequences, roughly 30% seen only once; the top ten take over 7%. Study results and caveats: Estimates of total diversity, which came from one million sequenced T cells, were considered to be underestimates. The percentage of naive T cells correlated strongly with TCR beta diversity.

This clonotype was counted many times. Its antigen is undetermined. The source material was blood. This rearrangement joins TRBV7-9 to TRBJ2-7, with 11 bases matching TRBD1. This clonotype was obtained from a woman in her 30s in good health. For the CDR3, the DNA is TGTGCCAGCAGCCCTCCGGGACAGGGGGGGCAGTACTTC. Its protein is CASSPPGQGGQYF.